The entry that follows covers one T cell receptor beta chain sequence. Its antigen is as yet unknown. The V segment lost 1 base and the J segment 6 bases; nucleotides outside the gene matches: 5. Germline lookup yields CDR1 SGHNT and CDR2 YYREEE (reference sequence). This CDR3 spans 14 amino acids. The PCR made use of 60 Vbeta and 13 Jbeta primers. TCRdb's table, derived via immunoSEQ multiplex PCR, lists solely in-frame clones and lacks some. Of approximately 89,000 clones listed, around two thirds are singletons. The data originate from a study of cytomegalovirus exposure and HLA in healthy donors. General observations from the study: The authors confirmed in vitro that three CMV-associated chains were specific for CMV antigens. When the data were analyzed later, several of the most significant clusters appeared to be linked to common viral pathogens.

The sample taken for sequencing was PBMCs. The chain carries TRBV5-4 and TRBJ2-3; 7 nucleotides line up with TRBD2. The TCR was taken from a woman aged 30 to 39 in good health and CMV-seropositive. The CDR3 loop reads CASSLWGGTDTQYF. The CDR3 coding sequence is TGTGCCAGCAGCTTGTGGGGGGGTACCGATACGCAGTATTTT.